The 7 T cell receptor beta chains below were found in one sample sequenced in a study of T cells in Graves' hyperthyroidism and ophthalmopathy (dated by TCRdb to about 2019). Libraries came from multiplex PCR. Data came from an Illumina HiSeq 2000. TCR beta CDR3 regions were amplified from RNA transcripts. For the first round of RT-PCR on the TCR CDR3, the HTBI primer set was used together with the Qiagen OneStep RT-PCR kit. TCRdb trimmed public reads at Q25 via fastp, called clones via MiXCR and kept in-frame beta chains. CDR3 protein duplicates are merged, each entry listing the most common genes and DNA. The sample yields around 700,000 distinct CDR3 sequences; roughly a sixth were counted once. The ten largest clonotypes hold around 15% of the sample. Sequenced sample: blood. The source is a woman aged 50 to 65 with Graves' hyperthyroidism that later progressed to Graves' ophthalmopathy.

As for this clonotype: Likely a read error: the CDR3 ends without its conserved phenylalanine or tryptophan. The V gene is TRBV3-1, the J gene TRBJ2-6; a weak D match, TRBD1 (6 bases). Germline CDR1 is LGHDT and CDR2 is YNNKEL (reference sequence). There are 16 residues in the CDR3. V lost 3 bases, J lost 4 bases, and 13 bases lay in between. This CDR3 is CASSHAMGAGANVLTL. The CDR3 coding sequence is TGTGCCAGCAGCCACGCGATGGGGGCCGGGGCCAACGTCCTGACTCTC.

A few counts support this clonotype. The chain employs TRBV20-1 and TRBJ1-5, with 9 bases lining up with TRBD1. The ends lost 0 bases at V and 2 bases at J; junction bases unmatched: 11. The germline V gene has CDR1 DFQATT and CDR2 SNEGSKA (reference sequence). CDR3 length equals 18 residues. This CDR3 is CSARDRGDRAWGNQPQHF. CDR3 in DNA: TGCAGTGCTAGAGATCGGGGGGACAGGGCTTGGGGCAATCAGCCCCAGCATTTT.

This chain joins TRBV14 and TRBJ1-1, with D perhaps TRBD1 (5 bases). Trimming stripped 2 bases from V and 1 base from J, with 14 bases between. The CDR3 contains 16 residues. In germline, CDR1 is SGHDN, CDR2 FVKESK. CDR3 sequence reads: CASSQRADMANTEAFF. The CDR3 DNA is TGTGCCAGCAGCCAAAGGGCGGACATGGCGAACACTGAAGCTTTCTTT.

As regards this clonotype: A clone one base away is much larger, so this may be a read error. The chain couples TRBV3-1 to TRBJ2-7; no clear D gene. The germline V and J ends were trimmed by 3 bases and 3 bases, with 9 bases remaining between them. From germline, CDR1 is LGHDT and CDR2 YNNKEL (reference sequence). The CDR3 covers 13 residues. In DNA, the CDR3 is TGTGCCAGCAGCCACACGACGAGCTACGAGCAGTACTTC. This codes for CASSHTTSYEQYF.

Many counts were recorded for this clonotype. V is TRBV7-9 and J is TRBJ2-1, with D perhaps TRBD1 or TRBD2 (6 bases each). CDR1 is SEHNR and CDR2 is FQNEAQ in the germline V gene (reference sequence). The CDR3 totals 15 residues. Between the trimmed V and J ends, which lost 3 bases and 3 bases, there was a span of 12 bases. CDR3 loop: CASSFDGGFYNEQFF. The CDR3 bases are TGTGCCAGCAGCTTTGACGGGGGCTTCTACAATGAGCAGTTCTTC.

The J gene is TRBJ2-1, the V gene TRBV6-1; D not resolved. The CDR3 is 14 amino acids. CDR1 MNHNS and CDR2 SASEGT come from the germline V gene. The V gene lost 6 bases and the J gene lost 0 bases, with 9 bases spanning the gap. CDR3 in amino acids: CASSSYSSYNEQFF. The CDR3 DNA is TGTGCCAGCAGCTCTTATAGCTCCTACAATGAGCAGTTCTTC.

The gene calls are TRBV29-1 and TRBJ2-1; weak D call: TRBD1 (7 bases). Germline-derived CDR1 and CDR2 are SQVTM and ANQGSEA. V was clipped by 6 bases and J by 6 bases, with 18 bases between them. CDR3 length equals 14 residues. The CDR3 sequence is CSVPGGFSPNEQFF. For the CDR3, the DNA is TGCAGCGTACCAGGGGGGTTCTCCCCCAATGAGCAGTTCTTC.